This T cell receptor (beta chain) was profiled in a study of T cell changes during pregnancy in multiple sclerosis. V dropped 5 bases and J dropped 4; count of bases not matched to a gene: 11. CDR3 length: 15 residues. Germline CDR1 is LNHDA and CDR2 is SQIVND (reference sequence). The protocol was immunoSEQ multiplex PCR, while the TCRdb copy is restricted to in-frame clones and leaves out a portion. The table has approximately 92,000 clones, roughly 92% seen once. The input for sequencing was peripheral blood, taken in the first trimester of pregnancy. This chain joins TRBV19 and TRBJ2-7; 7 bases match TRBD1. The TCR was taken from a female donor with multiple sclerosis, enrolled in a pregnancy study. The CDR3 DNA is TGTGCCAGTAGTCCGATGCCGGGACAGATTTACGAGCAGTACTTC. Amino acid sequence: CASSPMPGQIYEQYF.